This T cell receptor beta chain originates from a study of tumor and adjacent non-tumor tissue in lung cancer. This CDR3 contains 16 residues. Germline CDR1 MNHNS, CDR2 SASEGT. About this clonotype: Its antigen is still unknown. A much larger clone differs by one base, so this may be a read error.

Whole-study findings and limits: Tumor tissue had significantly higher TCR diversity than normal lung. Top 100 clones took a larger repertoire share in normal lung. Shorter survival was associated with higher TCR diversity in tumors.

No cell sorting was done before RNA was extracted from the tissue. The library came from three nested PCR rounds adapted from ARM-PCR protocols. TCRdb reprocessed the multiplex PCR reads with MiXCR, giving one entry per CDR3 protein. This sample carries around 99,000 distinct CDR3 sequences, roughly 73% of them seen once, and the ten largest clones take about 40%. Sequenced sample: lung tumor tissue. The receptor was derived from a woman aged 55-69 years with non-small cell lung cancer. The chain employs TRBV6-1 and TRBJ2-3; D is ambiguous. The chain's CDR3 is CAGSELSRPSTDTQYF. In DNA form, the CDR3 reads TGTGCCGGCAGTGAACTCTCTCGCCCAAGCACAGATACGCAGTATTTT.